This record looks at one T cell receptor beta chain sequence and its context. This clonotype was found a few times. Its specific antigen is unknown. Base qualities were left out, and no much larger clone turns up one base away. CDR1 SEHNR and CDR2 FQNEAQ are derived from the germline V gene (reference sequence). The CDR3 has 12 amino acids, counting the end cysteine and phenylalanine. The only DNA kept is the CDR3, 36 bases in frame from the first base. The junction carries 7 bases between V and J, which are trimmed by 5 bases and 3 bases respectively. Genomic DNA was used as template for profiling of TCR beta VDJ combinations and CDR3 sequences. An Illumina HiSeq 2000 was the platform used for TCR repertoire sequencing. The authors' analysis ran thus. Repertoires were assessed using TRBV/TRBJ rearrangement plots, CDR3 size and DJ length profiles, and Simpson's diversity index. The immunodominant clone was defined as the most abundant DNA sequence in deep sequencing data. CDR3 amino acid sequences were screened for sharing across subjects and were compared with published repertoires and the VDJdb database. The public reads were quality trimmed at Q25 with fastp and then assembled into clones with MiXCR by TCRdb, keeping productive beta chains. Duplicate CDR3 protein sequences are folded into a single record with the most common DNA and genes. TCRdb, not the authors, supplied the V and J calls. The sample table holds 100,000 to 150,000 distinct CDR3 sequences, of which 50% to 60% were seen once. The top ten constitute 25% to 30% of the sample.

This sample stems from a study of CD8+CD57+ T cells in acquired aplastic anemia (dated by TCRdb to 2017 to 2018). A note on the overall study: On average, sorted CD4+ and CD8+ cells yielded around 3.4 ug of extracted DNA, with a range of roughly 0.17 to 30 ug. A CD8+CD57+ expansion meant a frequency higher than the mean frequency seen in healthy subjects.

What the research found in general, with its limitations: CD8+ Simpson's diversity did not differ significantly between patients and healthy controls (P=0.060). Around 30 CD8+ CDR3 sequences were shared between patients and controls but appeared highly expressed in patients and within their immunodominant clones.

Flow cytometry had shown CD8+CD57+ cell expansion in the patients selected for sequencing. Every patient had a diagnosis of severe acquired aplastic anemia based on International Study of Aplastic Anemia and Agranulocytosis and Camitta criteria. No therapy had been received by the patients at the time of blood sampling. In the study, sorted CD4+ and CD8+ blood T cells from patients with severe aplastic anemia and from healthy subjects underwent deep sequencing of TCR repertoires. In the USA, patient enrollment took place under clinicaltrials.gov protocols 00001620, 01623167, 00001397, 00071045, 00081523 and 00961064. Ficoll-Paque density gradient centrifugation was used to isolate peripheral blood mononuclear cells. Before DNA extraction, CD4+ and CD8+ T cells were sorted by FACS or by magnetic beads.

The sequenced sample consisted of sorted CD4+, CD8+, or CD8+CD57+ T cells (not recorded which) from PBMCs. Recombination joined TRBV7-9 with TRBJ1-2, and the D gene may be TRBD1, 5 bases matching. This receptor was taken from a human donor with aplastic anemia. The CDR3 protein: CASSRGDYGYTF. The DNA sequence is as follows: TGTGCCAGCAGCCGGGGGGACTATGGCTACACCTTC.